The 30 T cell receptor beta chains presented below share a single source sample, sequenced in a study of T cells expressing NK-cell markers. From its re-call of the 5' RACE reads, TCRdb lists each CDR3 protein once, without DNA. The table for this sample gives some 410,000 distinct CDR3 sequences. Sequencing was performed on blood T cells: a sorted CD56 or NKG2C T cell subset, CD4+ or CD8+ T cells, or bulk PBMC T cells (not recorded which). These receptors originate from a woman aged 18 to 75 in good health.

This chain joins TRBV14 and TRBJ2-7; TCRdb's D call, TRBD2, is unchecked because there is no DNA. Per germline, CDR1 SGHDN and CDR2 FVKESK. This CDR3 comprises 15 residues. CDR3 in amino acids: CARNGAGTSFDEQYF.

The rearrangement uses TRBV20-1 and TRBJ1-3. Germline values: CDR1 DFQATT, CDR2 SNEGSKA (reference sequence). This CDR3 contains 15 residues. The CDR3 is CSARGGQGSGNTIYF.

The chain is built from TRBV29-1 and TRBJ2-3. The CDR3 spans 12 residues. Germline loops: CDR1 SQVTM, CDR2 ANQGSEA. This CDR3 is CSVDGYTDTQYF.

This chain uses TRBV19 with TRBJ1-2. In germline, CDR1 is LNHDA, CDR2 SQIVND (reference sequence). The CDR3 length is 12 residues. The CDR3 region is CASLAGNYGYTF.

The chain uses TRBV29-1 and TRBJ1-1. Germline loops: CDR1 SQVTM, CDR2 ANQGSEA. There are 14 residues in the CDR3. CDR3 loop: CSVEKGGGKTEAFF.

CDR3 region: CSARERQGSYNEQFF. This rearrangement joins TRBV20-1 to TRBJ2-1; TCRdb designates TRBD1, a call that cannot be tested without DNA. The CDR3 length is 15 residues. The germline gives CDR1 DFQATT, CDR2 SNEGSKA (reference sequence).

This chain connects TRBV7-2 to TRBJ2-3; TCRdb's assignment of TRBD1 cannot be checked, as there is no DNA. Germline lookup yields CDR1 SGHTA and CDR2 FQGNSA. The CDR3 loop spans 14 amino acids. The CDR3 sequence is CASSPRGVTDTQYF.

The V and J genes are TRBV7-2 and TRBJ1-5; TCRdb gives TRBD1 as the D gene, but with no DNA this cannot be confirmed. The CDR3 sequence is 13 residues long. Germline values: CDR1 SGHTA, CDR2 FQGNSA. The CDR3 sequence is CASGQGVGQPQHF. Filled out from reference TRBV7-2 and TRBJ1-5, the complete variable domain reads GAGVSQSPSNKVTEKGKDVELRCDPISGHTALYWYRQSLGQGLEFLIYFQGNSAPDKSGLPSDRFSAERTGGSVSTLTIQRTQQEDSAVYLCASGQGVGQPQHFGDGTRLSIL.

The CDR3 protein is CATSRGGTAGYTF. The chain combines TRBV15 with TRBJ1-2. From germline, CDR1 is LNHNV and CDR2 YYDKDF (reference sequence). The CDR3 spans 13 residues.

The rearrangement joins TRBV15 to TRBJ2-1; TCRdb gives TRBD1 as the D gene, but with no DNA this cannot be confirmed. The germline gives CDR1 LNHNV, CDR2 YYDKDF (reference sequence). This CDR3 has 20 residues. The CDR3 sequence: CATSRRPGPVSSSSYNEQFF. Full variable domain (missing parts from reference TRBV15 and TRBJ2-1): DAMVIQNPRYQVTQFGKPVTLSCSQTLNHNVMYWYQQKSSQAPKLLFHYYDKDFNNEADTPDNFQSRRPNTSFCFLDIRSPGLGDTAMYLCATSRRPGPVSSSSYNEQFFGPGTRLTVL.

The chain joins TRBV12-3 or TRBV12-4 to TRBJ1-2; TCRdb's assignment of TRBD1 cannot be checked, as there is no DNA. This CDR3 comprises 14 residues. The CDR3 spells CASSLERAGDGYTF.

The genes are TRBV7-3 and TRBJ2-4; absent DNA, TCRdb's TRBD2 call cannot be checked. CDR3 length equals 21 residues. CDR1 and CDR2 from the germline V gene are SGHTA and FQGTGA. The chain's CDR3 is CASSAGPGLAGGPRDKNIQYF. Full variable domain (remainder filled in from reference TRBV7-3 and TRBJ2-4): GAGVSQTPSNKVTEKGKYVELRCDPISGHTALYWYRQSLGQGPEFLIYFQGTGAADDSGLPNDRFFAVRPEGSVSTLKIQRTERGDSAVYLCASSAGPGLAGGPRDKNIQYFGAGTRLSVL.

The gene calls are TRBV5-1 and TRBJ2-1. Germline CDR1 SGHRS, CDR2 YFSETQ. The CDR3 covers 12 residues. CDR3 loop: CASSLVLDEQFF. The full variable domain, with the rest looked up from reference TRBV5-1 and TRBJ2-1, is KAGVTQTPRYLIKTRGQQVTLSCSPISGHRSVSWYQQTPGQGLQFLFEYFSETQRNKGNFPGRFSGRQFSNSRSEMNVSTLELGDSALYLCASSLVLDEQFFGPGTRLTVL.

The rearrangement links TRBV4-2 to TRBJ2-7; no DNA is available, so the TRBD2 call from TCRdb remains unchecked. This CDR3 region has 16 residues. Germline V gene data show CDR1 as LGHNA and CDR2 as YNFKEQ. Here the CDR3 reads CASSQFLSGGTYEQYF.

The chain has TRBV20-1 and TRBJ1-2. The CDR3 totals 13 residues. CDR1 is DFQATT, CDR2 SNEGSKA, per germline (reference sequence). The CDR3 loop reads CSARDIANYGYTF.

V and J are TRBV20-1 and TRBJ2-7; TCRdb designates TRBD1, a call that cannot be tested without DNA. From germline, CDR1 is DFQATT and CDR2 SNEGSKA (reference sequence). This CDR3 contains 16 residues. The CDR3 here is CSATPLRTGLSYEQYF.

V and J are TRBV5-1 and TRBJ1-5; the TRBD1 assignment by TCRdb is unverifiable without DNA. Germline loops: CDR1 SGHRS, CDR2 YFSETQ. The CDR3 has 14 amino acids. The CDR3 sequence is CASSLVGGVQPQHF.

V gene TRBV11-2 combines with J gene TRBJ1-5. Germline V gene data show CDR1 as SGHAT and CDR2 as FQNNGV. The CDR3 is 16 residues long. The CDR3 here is CASSLDQAAANQPQHF.

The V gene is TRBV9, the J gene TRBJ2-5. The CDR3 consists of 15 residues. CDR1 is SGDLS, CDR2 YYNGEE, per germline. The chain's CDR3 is CASSVAAGDQETQYF.

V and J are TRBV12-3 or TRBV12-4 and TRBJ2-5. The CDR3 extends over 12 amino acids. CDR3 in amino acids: CASSRPWETQYF.

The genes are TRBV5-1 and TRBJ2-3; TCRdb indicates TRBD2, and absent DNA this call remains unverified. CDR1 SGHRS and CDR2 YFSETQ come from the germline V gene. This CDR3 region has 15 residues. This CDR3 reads CASSLGSGVMDTQYF.

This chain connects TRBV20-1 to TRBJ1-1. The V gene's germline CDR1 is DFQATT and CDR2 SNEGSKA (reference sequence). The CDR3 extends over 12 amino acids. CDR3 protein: CSASAVNTEAFF.

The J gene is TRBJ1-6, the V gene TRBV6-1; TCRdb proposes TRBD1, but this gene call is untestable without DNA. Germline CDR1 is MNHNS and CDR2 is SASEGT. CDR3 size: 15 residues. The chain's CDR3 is CASSVGTGPNSPLHF.

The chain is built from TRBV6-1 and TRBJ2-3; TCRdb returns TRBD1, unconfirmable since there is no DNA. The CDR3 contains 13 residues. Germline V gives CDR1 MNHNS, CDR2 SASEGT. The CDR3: CASRQGSTDTQYF.

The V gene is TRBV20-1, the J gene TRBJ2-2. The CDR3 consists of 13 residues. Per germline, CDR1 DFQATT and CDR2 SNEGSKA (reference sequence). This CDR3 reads CSARAPNSGELFF.

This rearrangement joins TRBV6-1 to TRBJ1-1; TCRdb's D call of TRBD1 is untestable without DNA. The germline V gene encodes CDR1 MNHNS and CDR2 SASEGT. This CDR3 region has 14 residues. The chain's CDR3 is CASRRGTGDTEAFF.

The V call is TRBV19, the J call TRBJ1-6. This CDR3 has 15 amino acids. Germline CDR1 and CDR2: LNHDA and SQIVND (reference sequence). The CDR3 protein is CASSIDGNGYSPLHF.

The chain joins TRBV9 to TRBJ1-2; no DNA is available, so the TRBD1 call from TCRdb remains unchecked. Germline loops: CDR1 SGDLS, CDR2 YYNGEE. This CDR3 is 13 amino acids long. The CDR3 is CASSAYRGLGYTF. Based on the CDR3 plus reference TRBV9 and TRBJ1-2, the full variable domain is DSGVTQTPKHLITATGQRVTLRCSPRSGDLSVYWYQQSLDQGLQFLIQYYNGEERAKGNILERFSAQQFPDLHSELNLSSLELGDSALYFCASSAYRGLGYTFGSGTRLTVV.

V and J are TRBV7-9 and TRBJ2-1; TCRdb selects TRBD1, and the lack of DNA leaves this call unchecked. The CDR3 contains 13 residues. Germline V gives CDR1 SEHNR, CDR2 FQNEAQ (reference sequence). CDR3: CASSFPHYNEQFF.

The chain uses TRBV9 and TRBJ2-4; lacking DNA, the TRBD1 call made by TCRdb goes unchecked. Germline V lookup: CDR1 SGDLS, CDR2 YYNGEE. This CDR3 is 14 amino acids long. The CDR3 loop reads CASSVSTGPYIQYF.